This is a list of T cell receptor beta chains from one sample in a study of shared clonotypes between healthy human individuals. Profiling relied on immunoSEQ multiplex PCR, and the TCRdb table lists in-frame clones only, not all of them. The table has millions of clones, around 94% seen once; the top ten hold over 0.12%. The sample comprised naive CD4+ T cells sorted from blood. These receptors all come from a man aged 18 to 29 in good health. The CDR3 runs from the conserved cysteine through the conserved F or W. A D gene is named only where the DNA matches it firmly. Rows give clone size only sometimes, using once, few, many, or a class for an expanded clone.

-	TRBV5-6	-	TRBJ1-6	CASSRGTHLGGSPLHF	TGTGCCAGCAGCCGCGGGACACACCTGGGGGGTTCACCCCTCCACTTT
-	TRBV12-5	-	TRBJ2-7	CASGLGAVLVREQYF	TGTGCTAGTGGTTTAGGAGCCGTGTTGGTCCGCGAGCAGTACTTC
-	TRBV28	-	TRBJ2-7	CASMVAYEQYF	TGTGCCAGCATGGTAGCCTACGAGCAGTACTTC
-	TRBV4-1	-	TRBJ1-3	CASSQDAWTVGNTIYF	TGCGCCAGCAGCCAAGATGCTTGGACAGTTGGAAACACCATATATTTT
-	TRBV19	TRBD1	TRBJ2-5	CASSQDRAQGETQYF	TGTGCCAGTAGTCAGGACAGGGCGCAGGGAGAGACCCAGTACTTC
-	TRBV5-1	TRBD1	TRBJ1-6	CASSTRTGTGLNSPLHF	TGCGCCAGCAGCACTCGTACCGGGACAGGGCTTAATTCACCCCTCCACTTT
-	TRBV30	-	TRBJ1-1	CAWTGLLMNTEAFF	TGTGCCTGGACCGGACTGCTGATGAACACTGAAGCTTTCTTT
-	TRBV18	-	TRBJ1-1	CASSPQGDTEAFF	TGTGCCAGCTCACCCCAGGGAGACACTGAAGCTTTCTTT
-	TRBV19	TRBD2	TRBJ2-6	CASSITSGRKEGANVLTF	TGTGCCAGTAGTATCACTAGCGGGAGGAAAGAGGGGGCCAACGTCCTGACTTTC
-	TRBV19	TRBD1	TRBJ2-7	CASSTLGQGMQYF	TGTGCCAGTAGTACCCTAGGACAGGGGATGCAGTACTTC
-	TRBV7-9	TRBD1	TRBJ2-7	CASSLRKGQGDYEQYF	TGTGCCAGCAGCTTAAGAAAAGGGCAGGGGGACTACGAGCAGTACTTC
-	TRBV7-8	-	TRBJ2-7	CASSPVETSYEQYF	TGTGCCAGCAGCCCCGTGGAAACCTCCTACGAGCAGTACTTC
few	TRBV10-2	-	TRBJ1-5	CASSESNIWQPQHF	TGCGCCAGCAGTGAGTCGAACATTTGGCAGCCCCAGCATTTT
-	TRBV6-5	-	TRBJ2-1	CASRNRPNEQFF	TGTGCCAGCAGAAACAGACCGAATGAGCAGTTCTTC
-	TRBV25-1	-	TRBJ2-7	CASSDPARDIRGYEQYF	TGTGCCAGCAGTGACCCCGCTCGGGACATCAGGGGCTACGAGCAGTACTTC
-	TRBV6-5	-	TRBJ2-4	CASRGRSGIQYF	TGTGCCAGCCGGGGACGTTCGGGCATTCAGTACTTC
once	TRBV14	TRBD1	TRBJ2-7	CASSATGWPYEQYF	TGTGCCAGCAGCGCGACAGGGTGGCCCTACGAGCAGTACTTC
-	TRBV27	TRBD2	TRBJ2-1	CASSSPPLAGTYNEQFF	TGTGCCAGCAGTTCCCCCCCACTAGCGGGAACCTACAATGAGCAGTTCTTC
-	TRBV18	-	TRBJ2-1	CASSPQKTPLGWNNEQFF	TGTGCCAGCTCACCACAAAAGACTCCACTAGGGTGGAACAATGAGCAGTTCTTC
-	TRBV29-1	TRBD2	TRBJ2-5	CSVSASGGRETQYF	TGCAGCGTCTCCGCCAGCGGGGGGAGGGAGACCCAGTACTTC
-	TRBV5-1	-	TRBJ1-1	CASSLEGPGVTEAFF	TGCGCCAGCAGCTTGGAGGGTCCAGGAGTCACTGAAGCTTTCTTT
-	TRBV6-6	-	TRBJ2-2	CASSTSPAGELFF	TGTGCCAGCAGTACTAGTCCGGCCGGGGAGCTGTTTTTT
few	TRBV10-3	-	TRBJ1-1	CAISVTLKGEAFF	TGTGCCATCAGCGTTACTTTAAAGGGAGAAGCTTTCTTT
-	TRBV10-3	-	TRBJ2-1	CAISESRRDRDNEQFF	TGTGCCATCAGTGAGTCGAGGCGGGACAGAGACAATGAGCAGTTCTTC
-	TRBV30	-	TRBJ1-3	CAWSRSRQSSGNTIYF	TGTGCCTGGAGCCGTAGCAGACAGAGCTCTGGAAACACCATATATTTT
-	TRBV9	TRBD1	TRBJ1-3	CASNRGSGNTIYF	TGTGCCAGCAACAGGGGATCTGGAAACACCATATATTTT
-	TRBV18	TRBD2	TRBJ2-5	CASSPTSGEQAQYF	TGTGCCAGCTCACCAACTAGCGGGGAACAGGCCCAGTACTTC
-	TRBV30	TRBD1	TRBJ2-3	CAWSPDRGTQYF	TGTGCCTGGAGTCCGGACAGGGGGACGCAGTATTTT
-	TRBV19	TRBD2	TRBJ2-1	CASSPIAGSYNEQFF	TGTGCCAGTAGTCCAATAGCGGGAAGTTACAATGAGCAGTTCTTC
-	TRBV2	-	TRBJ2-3	CASSEVRPGNTDTQYF	TGTGCCAGCAGTGAAGTAAGGCCAGGCAACACAGATACGCAGTATTTT
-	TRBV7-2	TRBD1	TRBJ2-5	CASSKDRGRETQYF	TGTGCCAGCAGCAAGGACAGGGGTCGAGAGACCCAGTACTTC
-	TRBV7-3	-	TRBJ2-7	CASSLIPYEQYF	TGTGCCAGCAGCTTAATCCCCTACGAGCAGTACTTC
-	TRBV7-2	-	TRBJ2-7	CASSSGGVGAYEQYF	TGTGCCAGCAGCTCAGGGGGGGTGGGAGCCTACGAGCAGTACTTC
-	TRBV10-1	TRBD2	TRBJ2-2	CASSEGLASTGELFF	TGCGCCAGCAGTGAAGGACTAGCATCCACCGGGGAGCTGTTTTTT
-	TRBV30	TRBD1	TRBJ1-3	CAWSGQGISGNTIYF	TGTGCCTGGTCGGGACAGGGGATCTCTGGAAACACCATATATTTT
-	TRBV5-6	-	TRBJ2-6	CASSLGGSGANVLTF	TGTGCCAGCAGCTTGGGAGGGTCTGGGGCCAACGTCCTGACTTTC
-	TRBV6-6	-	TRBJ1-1	CASMLRGTEAFF	TGTGCCAGCATGTTAAGGGGCACTGAAGCTTTCTTT
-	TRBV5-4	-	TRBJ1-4	CASSSQGLREKLFF	TGTGCCAGCAGCTCACAGGGTCTTAGGGAAAAACTGTTTTTT
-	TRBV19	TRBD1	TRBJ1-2	CASKTGAANYGYTF	TGTGCCAGCAAGACAGGGGCGGCTAACTATGGCTACACCTTC
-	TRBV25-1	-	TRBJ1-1	CASRRGASTEAFF	TGTGCCAGCCGGCGGGGCGCCTCCACTGAAGCTTTCTTT